The clone carrying this T cell receptor beta chain was recorded a few times. The antigen remains unidentified. CDR1 is GTSNPN, CDR2 SVGIG, per germline (reference sequence). This CDR3 comprises 14 residues. V dropped 2 bases and J dropped 0 bases, with 10 bases sitting between them. cDNA synthesis used the whole RNA isolate, giving expressed TCRB sequences. TCRdb's copy holds only in-frame clones and misses some; the assay was immunoSEQ multiplex PCR. The table lists 250,000 to 300,000 clones, over 11% of them singletons, with about 0.017% in the top ten. This entry belongs to a study of beta chain features in type 1 diabetes. General observations from the study: Type 1 diabetes patients had moderately but significantly shorter TCRB CDR3s in all four CD4+ subsets. Patients with type 1 diabetes carried fewer insertions and had more deletions at their VDJ junctions.

The receptor comes from a man aged 25 to 40 with type 1 diabetes. The source material was naive CD4+ T cells from blood. The V gene is TRBV30, the J gene TRBJ2-5; D is ambiguous. In DNA form, the CDR3 reads TGTGCCTGGAGTAGGAGTTTCTACCAAGAGACCCAGTACTTC. This encodes CAWSRSFYQETQYF.